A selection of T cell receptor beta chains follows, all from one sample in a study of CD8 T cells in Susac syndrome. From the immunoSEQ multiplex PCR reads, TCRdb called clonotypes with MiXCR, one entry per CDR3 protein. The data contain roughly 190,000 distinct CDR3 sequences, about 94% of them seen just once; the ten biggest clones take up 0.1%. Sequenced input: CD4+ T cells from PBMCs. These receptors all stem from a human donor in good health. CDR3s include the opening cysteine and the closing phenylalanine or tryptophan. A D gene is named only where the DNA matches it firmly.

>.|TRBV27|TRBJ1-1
CASSRALGTEAFF
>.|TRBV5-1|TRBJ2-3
CASKRIGVSTDTQYF
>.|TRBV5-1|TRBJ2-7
CASSSNLVSSSYEQYF
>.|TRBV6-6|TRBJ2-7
CASSNRDGSSYEQYF
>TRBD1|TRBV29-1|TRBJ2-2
CSVEVWDREYTGELFF
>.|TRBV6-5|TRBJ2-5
CASREWETQYF
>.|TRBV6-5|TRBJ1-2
CASSYSGMRYTF
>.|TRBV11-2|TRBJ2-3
CASSPVAGRLDTQYF
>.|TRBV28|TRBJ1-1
CASSLSGGSGEAFF
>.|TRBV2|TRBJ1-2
CGATPANYGYTF
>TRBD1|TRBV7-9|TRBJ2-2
CASSLTGQMNTGELFF
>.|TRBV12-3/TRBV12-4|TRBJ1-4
CASSPPGRGLEKLFF
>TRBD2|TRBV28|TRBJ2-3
CASRAGGSTDTQYF
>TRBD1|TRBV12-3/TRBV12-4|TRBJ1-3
CASNQDRAGNTIYF
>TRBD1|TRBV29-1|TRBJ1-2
CSVKERTGPNSGYTF
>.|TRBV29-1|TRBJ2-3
CSVGPRTDTQYF
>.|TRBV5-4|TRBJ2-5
CASSAASEETQYF
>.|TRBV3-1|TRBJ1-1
CASSQDGRNTEAFF
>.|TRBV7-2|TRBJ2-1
CASSLGLAVADNEQFF
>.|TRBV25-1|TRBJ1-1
CASSAHTEAFF
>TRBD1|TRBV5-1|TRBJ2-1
CASSLVQGVGEQFF
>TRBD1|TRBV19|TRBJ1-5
CASSMGTGNQPQHF
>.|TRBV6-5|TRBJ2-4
CASSLTAKNIQYF
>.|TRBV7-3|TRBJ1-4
CASSLAVNEKLFF
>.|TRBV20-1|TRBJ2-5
CSARLTVRETQYF
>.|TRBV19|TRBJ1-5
CASSINWSGFQPQHF
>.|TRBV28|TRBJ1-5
CASSQTGSDQPQHF
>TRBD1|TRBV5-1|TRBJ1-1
CASSLEGQGEAFF
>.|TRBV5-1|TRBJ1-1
CASSFRTHMNTEAFF
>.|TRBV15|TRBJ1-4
CATSRGVNGEKLFF
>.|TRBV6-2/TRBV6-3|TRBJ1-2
CASTSYGADRYGYTF
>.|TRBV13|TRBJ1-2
CASSLKTGTNYGYTF
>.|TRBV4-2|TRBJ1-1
CASSQRGGVGYPEAFF
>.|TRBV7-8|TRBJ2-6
CASSPLEGLSGANVLTF
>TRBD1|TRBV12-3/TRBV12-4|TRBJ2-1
CASSQRTGDEQFF
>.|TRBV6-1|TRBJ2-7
CASSEISGGYEQYF
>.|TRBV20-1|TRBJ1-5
CSAAPLGEHQPQHF
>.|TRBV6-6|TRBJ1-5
CASSSRVGRNQPQHF
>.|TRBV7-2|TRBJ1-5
CASSLTGQLLHF
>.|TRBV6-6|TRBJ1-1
CASSYDRSTEAFF
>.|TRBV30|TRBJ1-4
CAWSSRVPRDEKLFF